The next 13 T cell receptor beta chains were all read from a single sample in a study of shared clonotypes between healthy human individuals. Assay used: immunoSEQ multiplex PCR; TCRdb lists only in-frame clones, some missing. The sample records fewer than 1.6 million clones, approximately 98.5% being singletons. The sequencing sample was made of naive CD4+ T cells sorted from blood. Subset defined: CD45RA+ positively selected. The receptors derive from a man aged 25-40 years in good health.

The J gene is TRBJ1-1, the V gene TRBV7-2; D ambiguous. Per germline, CDR1 SGHTA and CDR2 FQGNSA. Trimming shortened V by 7 bases and J by 1 base, and 10 bases separated the two germline ends. The CDR3 runs to 13 residues. The CDR3 bases are TGTGCCAGCACCCTTCGTTCGAACACTGAAGCTTTCTTT. Its protein product is CASTLRSNTEAFF.

The gene calls are TRBV19 and TRBJ2-3; 7 nucleotides align to TRBD2. The V gene end was trimmed by 3 bases and the J gene end by 3 bases; junction bases not matched to a gene: 6. Germline V gene data show CDR1 as LNHDA and CDR2 as SQIVND (reference sequence). This CDR3 has 15 amino acids. The CDR3 loop reads CASSMAGVKTDTQYF. As DNA, the CDR3 is TGTGCCAGTAGTATGGCGGGAGTTAAGACAGATACGCAGTATTTT.

This chain joins TRBV30 and TRBJ1-4; TRBD1 agrees at 8 bases. The CDR3 runs 14 residues. Germline values: CDR1 GTSNPN, CDR2 SVGIG (reference sequence). Losses at the gene ends were 3 bases for V and 8 bases for J; bases not matched to a gene: 8. The DNA of the CDR3 is TGTGCCTGGAGCTCTCGGACAGGGTGGGAAAAACTGTTTTTT. This translates into CAWSSRTGWEKLFF. Drawing the rest from reference TRBV30 and TRBJ1-4, the complete variable domain is SQTIHQWPATLVQPVGSPLSLECTVEGTSNPNLYWYRQAAGRGLQLLFYSVGIGQISSEVPQNLSASRPQDRQFILSSKKLLLSDSGFYLCAWSSRTGWEKLFFGSGTQLSVL.

This clone was detected only once. CDR3 sequence: CARGRHNEQFF. The CDR3 DNA follows: TGTGCCCGAGGGAGGCACAATGAGCAGTTCTTC. The rearrangement uses TRBV9 and TRBJ2-1; possibly TRBD2 for D (6 bases). CDR1 and CDR2 from the germline V gene are SGDLS and YYNGEE. Trimming pared 10 bases from V and 5 bases from J, leaving 10 bases between. CDR3 length: 11 amino acids. Variable domain in full (rest from reference TRBV9 and TRBJ2-1): DSGVTQTPKHLITATGQRVTLRCSPRSGDLSVYWYQQSLDQGLQFLIQYYNGEERAKGNILERFSAQQFPDLHSELNLSSLELGDSALYFCARGRHNEQFFGPGTRLTVL.

The chain uses TRBV6-5 and TRBJ1-1; 9 nucleotides match TRBD1. Trimming removed 0 bases from V and 3 bases from J; junction bases left unmatched: 5. Germline V gene lookup returns CDR1 MNHEY and CDR2 SVGAGI. The CDR3 loop spans 16 amino acids. DNA for the CDR3: TGTGCCAGCAGTTACTCGTTTAGGACAGGGGACACTGAAGCTTTCTTT. This sequence encodes CASSYSFRTGDTEAFF.

The chain employs TRBV28 and TRBJ2-4; 9 bases are a match to TRBD1. Trimming removed 7 bases from V and 5 bases from J; junction bases left unmatched: 9. Germline assignment: CDR1 MDHEN and CDR2 SYDVKM. The CDR3 covers 15 residues. The CDR3 DNA is TGTGCCAGCACCACCTCCGGACAGGGGCAAAACATTCAGTACTTC. It codes for CASTTSGQGQNIQYF.

The chain couples TRBV10-3 to TRBJ1-5; D is unresolved. Germline CDR1 and CDR2: ENHRY and SYGVKD. The V gene lost 6 bases and the J gene lost 7 bases, with 10 bases spanning the gap. This CDR3 region has 12 residues. CDR3 amino acids: CAIRAQGQPQHF. Here the CDR3 DNA reads TGTGCCATCAGGGCACAAGGACAGCCCCAGCATTTT.

The chain joins TRBV5-4 to TRBJ1-2; 7 bases line up with TRBD1. Germline values: CDR1 SGHNT, CDR2 YYREEE (reference sequence). The length of the CDR3 is 14 residues. J gave up 0 bases and V 4 bases, and 3 bases lay outside the gene matches. The CDR3 reads CASSTTGTNYGYTF. CDR3 nucleotides: TGTGCCAGCAGCACGACAGGGACTAACTATGGCTACACCTTC. The whole variable domain, remainder taken from reference TRBV5-4 and TRBJ1-2, is ETGVTQSPTHLIKTRGQQVTLRCSSQSGHNTVSWYQQALGQGPQFIFQYYREEENGRGNFPPRFSGLQFPNYSSELNVNALELDDSALYLCASSTTGTNYGYTFGSGTRLTVV.

The chain has TRBV18 and TRBJ2-3, with D perhaps TRBD2 (5 bases). The V gene lost 5 bases and the J gene lost 6 bases, with 18 bases spanning the gap. Per the germline V gene, CDR1 is KGHSH and CDR2 is LQKENI. The length of the CDR3 is 15 residues. The CDR3 loop reads CASSTGTGIGDTQYF. For the CDR3, the DNA is TGTGCCAGCTCAACGGGTACCGGGATAGGGGATACGCAGTATTTT.

DNA of the CDR3: TGTGCCATCAGTGTGGGACTCGGGGGTCTGGCAGATACGCAGTATTTT. It yields the protein CAISVGLGGLADTQYF. The V and J genes are TRBV10-3 and TRBJ2-3, with D possibly TRBD2 on 6 matching bases. Germline V gene lookup returns CDR1 ENHRY and CDR2 SYGVKD. With 4 bases removed from V and 4 bases from J, the gap between germline ends came to 18 bases. This CDR3 is built from 16 residues.

The chain joins TRBV9 to TRBJ2-5; D not certain. Germline CDR1 and CDR2: SGDLS and YYNGEE. V lost 0 bases, J lost 7 bases, and 22 bases lay in between. This CDR3 contains 17 residues. The CDR3 bases are TGTGCCAGCAGCGTAGACCCCGAAATGTTGATCGCAGGGACCCAGTACTTC. As protein: CASSVDPEMLIAGTQYF.

This rearrangement joins TRBV2 to TRBJ2-2; the D gene is possibly TRBD2 (7 bases). V gave up 8 bases and J gave up 6 bases, with 13 bases separating them. The CDR3 extends over 13 amino acids. Germline CDR1 reads SNHLY; CDR2 reads FYNNEI. The CDR3 sequence is CASLVGGPGELFF. The CDR3 coding sequence is TGTGCCAGCTTGGTCGGGGGGCCCGGGGAGCTGTTTTTT.

The rearrangement joins TRBV6-5 to TRBJ2-7; D gene ambiguous. CDR1 MNHEY and CDR2 SVGAGI come from the germline V gene. V was clipped by 0 bases and J by 0 bases, with 9 bases between them. The CDR3 is 15 amino acids. For the CDR3, the DNA is TGTGCCAGCAGTTACTCTGGCGGTCGCTCCTACGAGCAGTACTTC. Translating it yields CASSYSGGRSYEQYF.